Reported below is one TCR beta chain. The method was immunoSEQ multiplex PCR; TCRdb's version includes in-frame clones alone and lacks a portion of them. The table records 9,000 to 15,000 clones, just under 95% of them present only once. The data belong to a study of T cell changes during pregnancy in multiple sclerosis. Sequencing used CD4+ T cells from peripheral blood mononuclear cells, obtained before pregnancy. This TCR derives from a female donor with multiple sclerosis, enrolled in a pregnancy study.

The CDR3 DNA reads as TGCGCCAGCACCACCCAGGGAGGGAACACTGAAGCTTTCTTT. It codes for CASTTQGGNTEAFF. The chain joins TRBV5-1 to TRBJ1-1; TRBD1 is a possible D gene (5 bases). The CDR3 covers 14 residues. Germline values: CDR1 SGHRS, CDR2 YFSETQ. Trimming pared 6 bases from V and 1 base from J, leaving 13 bases between.